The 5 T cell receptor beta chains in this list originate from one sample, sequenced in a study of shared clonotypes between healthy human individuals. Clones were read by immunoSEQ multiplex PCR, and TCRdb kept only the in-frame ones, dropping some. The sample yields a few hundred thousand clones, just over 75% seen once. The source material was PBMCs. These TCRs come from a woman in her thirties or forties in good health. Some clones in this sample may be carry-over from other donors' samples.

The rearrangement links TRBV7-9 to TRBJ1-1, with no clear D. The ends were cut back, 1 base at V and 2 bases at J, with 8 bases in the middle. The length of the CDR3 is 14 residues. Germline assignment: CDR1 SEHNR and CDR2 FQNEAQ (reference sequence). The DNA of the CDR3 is TGTGCCAGCAGCTTAGTGGGTACTAACACTGAAGCTTTCTTT. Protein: CASSLVGTNTEAFF. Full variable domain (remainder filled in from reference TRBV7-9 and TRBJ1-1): DTGVSQNPRHKITKRGQNVTFRCDPISEHNRLYWYRQTLGQGPEFLTYFQNEAQLEKSRLLSDRFSAERPKGSFSTLEIQRTEQGDSAMYLCASSLVGTNTEAFFGQGTRLTVV.

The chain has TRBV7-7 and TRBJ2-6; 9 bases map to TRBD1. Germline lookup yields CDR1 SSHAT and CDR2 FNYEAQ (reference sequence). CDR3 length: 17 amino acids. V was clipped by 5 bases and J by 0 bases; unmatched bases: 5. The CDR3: CASSTGQGSSGANVLTF. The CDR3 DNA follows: TGTGCCAGCAGCACGGGACAGGGCAGCTCTGGGGCCAACGTCCTGACTTTC. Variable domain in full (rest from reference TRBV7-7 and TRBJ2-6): GAGVSQSPRYKVTKRGQDVTLRCDPISSHATLYWYQQALGQGPEFLTYFNYEAQPDKSGLPSDRFSAERPEGSISTLTIQRTEQRDSAMYRCASSTGQGSSGANVLTFGAGSRLTVL.

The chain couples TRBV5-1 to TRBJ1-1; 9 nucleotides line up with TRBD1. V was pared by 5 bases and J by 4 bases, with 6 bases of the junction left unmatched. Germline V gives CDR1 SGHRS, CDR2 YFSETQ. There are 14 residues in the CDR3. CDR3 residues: CASRYKTGGTEAFF. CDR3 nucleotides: TGCGCCAGCAGATACAAGACAGGGGGCACTGAAGCTTTCTTT.

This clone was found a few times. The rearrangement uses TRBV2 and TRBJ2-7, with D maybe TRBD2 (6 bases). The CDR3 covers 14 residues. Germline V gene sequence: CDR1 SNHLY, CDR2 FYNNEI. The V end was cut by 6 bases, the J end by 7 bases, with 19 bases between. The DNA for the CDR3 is TGTGCCAGCAGCCCCGCTCGGGAGTTAGGGGAGCAGTACTTC. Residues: CASSPARELGEQYF.

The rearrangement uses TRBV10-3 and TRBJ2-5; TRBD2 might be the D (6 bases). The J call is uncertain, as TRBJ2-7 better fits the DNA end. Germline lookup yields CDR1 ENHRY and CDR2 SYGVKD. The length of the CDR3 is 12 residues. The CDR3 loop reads CAISASDPEQYF. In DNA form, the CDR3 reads TGTGCCATCAGCGCTAGCGATCCCGAGCAGTACTTC.